Each of the 16 T cell receptor beta chains below was sequenced from the same sample in a study of cytomegalovirus exposure and HLA in healthy donors. Researchers ran the PCR with 60 Vbeta and 13 Jbeta primers. TCRdb's table, derived via immunoSEQ multiplex PCR, lists solely in-frame clones and lacks some. This sample contains some 71,000 clones. Sequenced input: PBMCs. The receptors were gathered from a woman aged 25-40 years in good health and CMV-seronegative.

The rearrangement joins TRBV28 to TRBJ2-7; D might be TRBD1 (5 bases). The CDR3 contains 12 residues. Per the germline V gene, CDR1 is MDHEN and CDR2 is SYDVKM. The V and J ends lost 8 bases and 4 bases respectively, with 12 bases between them. The CDR3 loop reads CASGQLGYEQYF. In DNA, the CDR3 is TGTGCCAGCGGACAATTGGGATACGAGCAGTACTTC.

V is TRBV10-1 and J is TRBJ2-1, with a weak D call TRBD2 (5 bases). Germline V lookup: CDR1 WNHNN, CDR2 SYGVQD (reference sequence). Trimming left V 2 bases short and J 0 bases short, with 11 bases between. The CDR3 is made up of 16 amino acids. The CDR3 DNA sequence: TGCGCCAGCAGTGAGGCACAGCGGAGCTCCTACAATGAGCAGTTCTTC. Its translation is CASSEAQRSSYNEQFF.

The chain combines TRBV19 with TRBJ2-1, with TRBD1 matching over 9 bases. The junction had 10 bases not matched to a gene; V was cut back by 5 bases and J by 5 bases. The CDR3 is 16 amino acids. Germline values: CDR1 LNHDA, CDR2 SQIVND (reference sequence). This CDR3 reads CASSPVSGTGNNEQFF. DNA for the CDR3: TGTGCCAGTAGTCCGGTCAGCGGGACAGGGAACAATGAGCAGTTCTTC.

V usage is TRBV19 and J usage is TRBJ2-7; D is ambiguous. Germline V gene data show CDR1 as LNHDA and CDR2 as SQIVND (reference sequence). The germline V and J ends were trimmed by 1 base and 5 bases, with 9 bases remaining between them. The CDR3 is made up of 13 amino acids. In nucleotides, the CDR3 is TGTGCCAGTAGTATAGGACTTGCCGACGAGCAGTACTTC. This codes for CASSIGLADEQYF.

This chain connects TRBV18 to TRBJ1-1; D remains ambiguous. V was pared by 1 base and J by 0 bases, with 18 bases between. This CDR3 has 18 amino acids. Germline CDR1 KGHSH, CDR2 LQKENI. CDR3 nucleotides: TGTGCCAGCTCACCACAACGGGAACCCCTAATGTTGAACACTGAAGCTTTCTTT. Translated: CASSPQREPLMLNTEAFF.

The V gene is TRBV6-1, the J gene TRBJ2-7; D is perhaps TRBD2 (6 bases). The germline gives CDR1 MNHNS, CDR2 SASEGT. The CDR3 covers 13 residues. V was trimmed by 10 bases and J by 7 bases, leaving 20 bases between them. The CDR3 coding sequence is TGTGCCATCCTTCCTCGGGACTCCCGGGAGCAGTACTTC. It translates to CAILPRDSREQYF.

Comments on this clone: The sample has other DNA sequences that encode this CDR3 too. V gene TRBV30 combines with J gene TRBJ1-4; D may be TRBD1 (6 bases). From germline, CDR1 is GTSNPN and CDR2 SVGIG (reference sequence). The length of the CDR3 is 13 residues. The V end was cut by 3 bases, the J end by 8 bases, with 13 bases between. The CDR3 spells CAWSPDRFEKLFF. CDR3 DNA sequence: TGTGCCTGGAGCCCAGACAGGTTCGAAAAACTGTTTTTT.

The chain is built from TRBV7-2 and TRBJ2-3, with no clear D. The V end lost 5 bases, the J end lost 6 bases, and 12 bases lay between the germline ends. Germline loops: CDR1 SGHTA, CDR2 FQGNSA. The CDR3 loop spans 13 amino acids. CDR3 residues: CASSPSSMDTQYF. CDR3 DNA sequence: TGTGCCAGCAGCCCGAGTAGCATGGATACGCAGTATTTT.

The chain couples TRBV28 to TRBJ1-2; D is unresolved. This CDR3 comprises 12 residues. The V gene's germline CDR1 is MDHEN and CDR2 SYDVKM. V lost 2 bases, J lost 3 bases, and 4 bases lay in between. DNA of the CDR3: TGTGCCAGCAGTTTAGTAGACTATGGCTACACCTTC. Translation gives CASSLVDYGYTF.

V usage is TRBV28 and J usage is TRBJ2-7, with no clear D. Germline assignment: CDR1 MDHEN and CDR2 SYDVKM. The CDR3 is made up of 13 amino acids. Trimming removed 3 bases at V and 3 bases at J, with 9 bases between. The CDR3 coding sequence is TGTGCCAGCAGTTTGGTGACACTCTACGAGCAGTACTTC. It yields the protein CASSLVTLYEQYF. Variable domain in full (rest from reference TRBV28 and TRBJ2-7): DVKVTQSSRYLVKRTGEKVFLECVQDMDHENMFWYRQDPGLGLRLIYFSYDVKMKEKGDIPEGYSVSREKKERFSLILESASTNQTSMYLCASSLVTLYEQYFGPGTRLTVT.

The chain joins TRBV9 to TRBJ2-2; TRBD2 aligns across 11 bases. Germline loops: CDR1 SGDLS, CDR2 YYNGEE. CDR3 size: 16 residues. V shed 4 bases and J 7 bases; nucleotides not matched to a gene: 9. DNA for the CDR3: TGTGCCAGCAGCCCCCATAGCGGGGGGGCTGACGGGGAGCTGTTTTTT. Encoded protein: CASSPHSGGADGELFF. The variable domain in full, with the rest retrieved from reference TRBV9 and TRBJ2-2, is DSGVTQTPKHLITATGQRVTLRCSPRSGDLSVYWYQQSLDQGLQFLIQYYNGEERAKGNILERFSAQQFPDLHSELNLSSLELGDSALYFCASSPHSGGADGELFFGEGSRLTVL.

The CDR3 sequence is CASSLDTSYEQYF. CDR3 nucleotides: TGTGCCAGCAGCTTAGACACTAGTTACGAGCAGTACTTC. This rearrangement joins TRBV7-9 to TRBJ2-7, with D perhaps TRBD2 (5 bases). The CDR3 contains 13 residues. From germline, CDR1 is SEHNR and CDR2 FQNEAQ (reference sequence). Trimming took 1 base from V and 4 from J, leaving 8 bases between them. Complete variable domain (other parts from reference TRBV7-9 and TRBJ2-7): DTGVSQNPRHKITKRGQNVTFRCDPISEHNRLYWYRQTLGQGPEFLTYFQNEAQLEKSRLLSDRFSAERPKGSFSTLEIQRTEQGDSAMYLCASSLDTSYEQYFGPGTRLTVT.

The DNA for the CDR3 is TGTGCCAGCAGCTCCAGGGGTGGGGTAAACATTCAGTACTTC. Translating it yields CASSSRGGVNIQYF. This chain connects TRBV7-9 to TRBJ2-4; TRBD1 might be the D (6 bases). Germline CDR1 and CDR2: SEHNR and FQNEAQ (reference sequence). Trimming pared 4 bases from V and 6 bases from J, leaving 13 bases between. The CDR3 contains 14 residues.

In regard to this clone: Compared with germline, one end of the junction differs, possibly owing to a read error. Other nucleotide sequences from this sample produce the same CDR3. The rearrangement links TRBV6-1 to TRBJ2-1; 8 bases line up with TRBD2. The CDR3 sequence is 17 residues long. Germline CDR1 and CDR2: MNHNS and SASEGT. The CDR3 region is CASSEAYIRESGSEQFF. The CDR3 DNA follows: TGTGCCAGCAGCGAAGCTTATATCCGGGAAAGCGGGAGTGAGCAGTTCTTC.

This sequence joins TRBV12-1 and TRBJ2-7; TRBD2, the table's D call, lacks a check against the DNA. TRBV12-1 is recorded as a pseudogene. The CDR3 totals 13 residues. This chain's CDR3 is CASSFFYSYEQYF. DNA for the CDR3: TGTGCCAGCAGCTTTTTTTACTCCTACGAGCAGTACTTC.

The chain is built from TRBV28 and TRBJ1-5, with 8 bases lining up with TRBD1. The germline CDR1 and CDR2 sequences are MDHEN and SYDVKM. J was trimmed by 6 bases and V by 5 bases; bases with no gene match: 6. The CDR3 runs 14 residues. The CDR3 loop reads CASSPQGVSQPQHF. For the CDR3, the DNA is TGTGCCAGCAGTCCACAGGGGGTTAGTCAGCCCCAGCATTTT. The entire variable domain, with the rest obtained from reference TRBV28 and TRBJ1-5, is as follows: DVKVTQSSRYLVKRTGEKVFLECVQDMDHENMFWYRQDPGLGLRLIYFSYDVKMKEKGDIPEGYSVSREKKERFSLILESASTNQTSMYLCASSPQGVSQPQHFGDGTRLSIL.